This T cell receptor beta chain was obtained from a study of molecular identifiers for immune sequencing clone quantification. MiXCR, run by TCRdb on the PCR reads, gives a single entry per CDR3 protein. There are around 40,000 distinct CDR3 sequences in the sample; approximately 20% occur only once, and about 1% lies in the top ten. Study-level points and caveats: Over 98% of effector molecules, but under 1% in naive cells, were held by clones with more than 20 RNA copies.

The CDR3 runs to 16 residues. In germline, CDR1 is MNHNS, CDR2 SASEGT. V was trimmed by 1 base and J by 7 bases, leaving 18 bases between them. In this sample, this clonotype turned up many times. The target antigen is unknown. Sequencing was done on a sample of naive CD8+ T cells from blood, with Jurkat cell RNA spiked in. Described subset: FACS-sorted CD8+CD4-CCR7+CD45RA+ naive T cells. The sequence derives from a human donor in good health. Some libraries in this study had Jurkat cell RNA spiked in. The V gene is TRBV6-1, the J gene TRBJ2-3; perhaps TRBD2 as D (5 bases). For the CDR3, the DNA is TGTGCCAGCAGTGAAGACCTCAGACTACCCGTGAATACGCAGTATTTT. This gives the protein CASSEDLRLPVNTQYF.